This T cell receptor (beta chain) was captured in a study of T cell responses to AZD1222 COVID-19 vaccine. In the study overall: Pooling was applied to second doses at about 4 or about 12 weeks. Regarding the study as a whole: Sampled repertoires all dated from after the peak T cell response.

The assay was immunoSEQ multiplex PCR, and TCRdb's table has in-frame clones only and misses some. The sample records approximately 190,000 clones, roughly 88% being singletons. This CDR3 contains 16 residues. The trim removed 1 base at V and 7 bases at J, leaving 7 bases unmatched. Germline assignment: CDR1 SGHTA and CDR2 FQGNSA. To note about this clone: Its specificity is unknown.

The sample consisted of peripheral blood, taken on day 0 of AZD1222 vaccination. The chain recombines TRBV7-2 with TRBJ1-4, with 9 nucleotides matching TRBD1. The TCR sequence derives from an adult in good health. The CDR3 sequence: CASSLVRTGVGEKLFF. DNA of the CDR3: TGTGCCAGCAGCTTAGTTAGGACAGGGGTTGGTGAAAAACTGTTTTTT. Together with reference TRBV7-2 and TRBJ1-4, the CDR3 gives the full variable domain: GAGVSQSPSNKVTEKGKDVELRCDPISGHTALYWYRQSLGQGLEFLIYFQGNSAPDKSGLPSDRFSAERTGGSVSTLTIQRTQQEDSAVYLCASSLVRTGVGEKLFFGSGTQLSVL.